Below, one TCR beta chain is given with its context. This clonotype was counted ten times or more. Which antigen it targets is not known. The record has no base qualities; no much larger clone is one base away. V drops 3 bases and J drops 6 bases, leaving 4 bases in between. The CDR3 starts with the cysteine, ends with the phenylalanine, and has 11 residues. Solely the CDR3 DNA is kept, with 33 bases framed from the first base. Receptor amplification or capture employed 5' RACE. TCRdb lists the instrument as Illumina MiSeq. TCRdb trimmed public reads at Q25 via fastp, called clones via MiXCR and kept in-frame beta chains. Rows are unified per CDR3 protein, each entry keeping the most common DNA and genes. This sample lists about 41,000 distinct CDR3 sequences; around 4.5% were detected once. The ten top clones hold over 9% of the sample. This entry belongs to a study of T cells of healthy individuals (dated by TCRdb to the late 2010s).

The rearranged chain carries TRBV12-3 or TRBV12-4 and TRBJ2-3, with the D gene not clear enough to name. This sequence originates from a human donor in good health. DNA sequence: TGTGCCAGCAGTTTGAGGGATACGCAGTATTTT. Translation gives CASSLRDTQYF.